This T cell receptor beta chain was sequenced during a study of T cells in localized non-small cell lung cancer. Germline trimming cut 0 bases from V and 7 bases from J; bases unmatched to any gene: 5. There are 15 residues in the CDR3. Germline V gene lookup returns CDR1 GTSNPN and CDR2 SVGIG (reference sequence). Clones were sequenced by immunoSEQ multiplex PCR, and TCRdb holds only the in-frame ones, with some missing. The sample holds some 39,000 clones, about nine tenths seen once. The clonotype was recovered from a male donor at least 60 years old with stage II lung adenocarcinoma. The sequenced sample was peripheral blood mononuclear cells, obtained before any cancer treatment. J is TRBJ2-2 and V is TRBV30, with 10 bases fitting TRBD2. The CDR3 DNA follows: TGTGCCTGGAGTGTGCTAGCGGGAGCCGTCGGGGAGCTGTTTTTT. Its protein is CAWSVLAGAVGELFF. The full variable domain, its missing parts supplied by reference TRBV30 and TRBJ2-2, is SQTIHQWPATLVQPVGSPLSLECTVEGTSNPNLYWYRQAAGRGLQLLFYSVGIGQISSEVPQNLSASRPQDRQFILSSKKLLLSDSGFYLCAWSVLAGAVGELFFGEGSRLTVL.